This entry features one T cell receptor beta chain sequence. Its specific antigen is unknown. No much larger clone exists at a distance of one base, and base qualities are not known. The CDR3 numbers 15 residues from cysteine through phenylalanine. Kept here is only the CDR3 DNA, which spans 45 bases and is read in frame from base 1. CDR1 SEHNR and CDR2 FQNEAQ were looked up in the germline V gene (reference sequence). V is trimmed back by 3 bases and J by 2 bases, and the junction contains 4 bases that no gene match accounts for. These data belong to a study of CD4 T cells in relation to SARS-CoV-2 and coronaviruses (dated by TCRdb to the early 2020s). For the wider study: In the ViraFEST assay, PBMCs were cultured with antigen for under eleven days, after which TCR beta CDR3s were sequenced to identify clonal expansions specific to the antigen. A different TCR-beta assay, based on Illumina, was used to sequence expansion assays from other donors in the study. The study assessed, at the TCR clonotype level, memory CD4+ T cell crossreactivity between SARS-CoV-2 and common cold coronavirus spike proteins. The Adaptive Biotechnologies TCR-sequencing kit was used for samples from three pre-COVID donors and for the naive versus memory experiments, whereas the other data were Illumina-based. The negative reference condition was either a culture with an HIV-1 Nef peptide pool or a culture with no peptide. HLA restriction was mapped for shared crossreactive spike epitopes using patient-derived lymphoblastoid cell lines.

The library was built by means of the immunoSEQ multiplex PCR assay. Concerning the study's data processing: During preprocessing, nonproductive sequences were removed, as were CDR3s that did not start with C, did not end with F or W, or were shorter than 7 amino acids. The MANAFEST web app was used to call antigen-specific clonotypes on the basis of expansion compared with the reference and with other culture wells. A clone counted as positive if significantly expanded in 2 of 3 replicate wells versus the reference culture at FDR below 0.05. Positive clones also required significant expansion versus all other tandem wells and an odds ratio above 5. CDR3 homology was measured as pairwise Levenshtein distance, computed with the stringdist R package after trimming three terminal residues from each end. TCRdb retrieved this table from immuneACCESS and kept in-frame rearrangements only. Not all clones are present; in checked studies, unresolved V genes account for under half, and no reason is known for the remainder. V and J calls and clone size come straight from that table; D and trimming were deduced from the DNA. For this sample the table gives roughly 18,000 clones, of which approximately 80% were detected only once. Over 25% of the sample is held by the ten biggest clonotypes.

CD4+ T cells from unexposed donors were collected before the COVID-19 pandemic (2011-2018). Following 10 days of culture, the EasySep CD4+ T cell isolation kit was used to isolate CD4+ T cells. As cell numbers permitted, CD4+ T cells from unexposed donors were tested for reactivity to SARS-CoV-2 S and N and to four common cold coronavirus spike pools. Each well held millions of PBMCs cultured in IMDM containing around 4.9% human AB serum and around 10 IU/ml IL-2. Half of the culture medium was replaced with fresh IL-2-containing medium on days 3 and 7. In general, triplicate replicate wells were used for every peptide culture condition. The leukapheresis product used for the unexposed donors was purchased from a commercial source. Ficoll-Paque PLUS gradient centrifugation was used to isolate PBMCs from either whole blood or leukapheresis product. PBMCs were either used fresh in the expansion assay or cryopreserved at -140 degrees C. The QIAamp Micro DNA Kit was used to extract genomic DNA from the CD4+ T cells.

Results the study describes overall, beyond this receptor: The study was limited by small numbers of patients and tested TCRs. Compared with monoreactive clones, crossreactive clones had significantly weaker SARS-CoV-2-driven expansion, a result consistent with antigenic imprinting. Roughly 65% of donors had memory CD4+ clonotypes that crossrecognized SARS-CoV-2 and at least one common cold coronavirus spike. Crossreactivity analysis was centred on spike protein, so crossreactivity against other viral proteins was not assessed. Because no donor provided both pre-pandemic and post-infection samples, tracing the source of pre-existing responses was limited.

The clonotype was recovered from a human donor in good health. Input material: CD4+ T cells from PBMCs, cultured in vitro. The receptor chain draws on TRBV7-9 and TRBJ1-1; 9 of the junction bases match TRBD1. The DNA is as follows: TGTGCCAGCAGCTTGGACAGGGGAACTAACACTGAAGCTTTCTTT. This sequence encodes CASSLDRGTNTEAFF.